This TCR beta chain came from a study of multiple sclerosis patients with progressive multifocal leukoencephalopathy. Notes on the study in general: At PML onset, no shared TRBV or TRBJ gene usage was seen. Expanded clones at PML onset predated and persisted through natalizumab therapy. Less diverse TRB repertoires were suggested in most PML patients.

Concerning this clone: Its antigen is as yet unknown.

As for time point: about a year of natalizumab therapy. The method was immunoSEQ multiplex PCR; TCRdb's version includes in-frame clones alone and lacks a portion of them. The table lists under 30,000 clones, around 93% of them singletons, with 2% to 2.5% in the top ten. CDR1 is SEHNR and CDR2 is FQNEAQ in the germline V gene (reference sequence). Trimming stripped 1 base from V and 4 bases from J, with 13 bases between. There are 16 residues in the CDR3. This material consisted of PBMCs, taken from a patient treated with natalizumab. J is TRBJ2-2 and V is TRBV7-9; D possibly corresponds to TRBD1 (5 bases). This sequence originates from a man aged 25 to 40 with multiple sclerosis. CDR3 amino acids: CASSLGSGAATGELFF. Here the CDR3 DNA reads TGTGCCAGCAGCTTAGGATCTGGGGCGGCCACCGGGGAGCTGTTTTTT.